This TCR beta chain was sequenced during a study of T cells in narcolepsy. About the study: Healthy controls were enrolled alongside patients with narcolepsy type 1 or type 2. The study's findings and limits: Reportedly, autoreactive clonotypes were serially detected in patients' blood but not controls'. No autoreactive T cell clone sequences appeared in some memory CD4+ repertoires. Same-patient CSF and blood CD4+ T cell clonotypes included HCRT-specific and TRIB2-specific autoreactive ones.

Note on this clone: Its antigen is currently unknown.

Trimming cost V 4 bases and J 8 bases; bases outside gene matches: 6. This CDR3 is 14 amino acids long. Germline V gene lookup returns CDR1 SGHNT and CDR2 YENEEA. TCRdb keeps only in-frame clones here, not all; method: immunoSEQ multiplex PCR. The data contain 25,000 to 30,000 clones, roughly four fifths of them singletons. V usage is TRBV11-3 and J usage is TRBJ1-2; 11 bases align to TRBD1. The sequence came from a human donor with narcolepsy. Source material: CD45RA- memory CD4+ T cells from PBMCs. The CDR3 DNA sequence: TGTGCCAGCAGCTCGGACAGGGGGCCCGGAGGCTACACCTTC. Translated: CASSSDRGPGGYTF. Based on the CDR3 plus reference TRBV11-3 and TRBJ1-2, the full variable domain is EAGVVQSPRYKIIEKKQPVAFWCNPISGHNTLYWYLQNLGQGPELLIRYENEEAVDDSQLPKDRFSAERLKGVDSTLKIQPAELGDSAVYLCASSSDRGPGGYTFGSGTRLTVV.